This T cell receptor (beta chain) was recovered during a study of radiation and T cells in renal cell carcinoma. Points from the study as a whole: Top tumor clonotypes rose in blood 2 weeks post-radiation, then contracted.

Trimming stripped 4 bases from V and 2 bases from J, with 4 bases between. The CDR3 contains 12 residues. Germline V gives CDR1 KGHSH, CDR2 LQKENI. Time point described: baseline pretreatment blood. The treatment is: 15 Gy SBRT to primary tumor, nephrectomy 4 weeks later. To note about this clone: Its antigen is currently unknown.

Clones were sequenced by immunoSEQ multiplex PCR, and TCRdb holds only the in-frame ones, with some missing. Among about 130,000 clones listed, 70% to 90% were seen once. The sample was blood, taken from a patient whose treatment included radiotherapy and nephrectomy. This rearrangement joins TRBV18 to TRBJ2-3; D remains unclear. The receptor was derived from a woman between 50 and 59 years old with renal cell carcinoma. The CDR3 is CASSQITDTQYF. The CDR3 DNA follows: TGTGCCAGCTCACAGATCACAGATACGCAGTATTTT.